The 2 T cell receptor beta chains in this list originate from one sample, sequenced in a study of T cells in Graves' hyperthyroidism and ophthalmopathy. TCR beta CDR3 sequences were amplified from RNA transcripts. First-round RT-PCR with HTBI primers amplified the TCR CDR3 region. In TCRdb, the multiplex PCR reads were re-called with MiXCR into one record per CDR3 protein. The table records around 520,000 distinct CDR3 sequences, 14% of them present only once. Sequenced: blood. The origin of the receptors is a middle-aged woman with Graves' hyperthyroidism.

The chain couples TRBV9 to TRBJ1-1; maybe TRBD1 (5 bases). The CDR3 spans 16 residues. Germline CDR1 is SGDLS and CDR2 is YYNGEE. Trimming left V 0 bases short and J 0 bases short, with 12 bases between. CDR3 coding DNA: TGTGCCAGCAGCGTAGAGGAGGGGAACATGAACACTGAAGCTTTCTTT. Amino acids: CASSVEEGNMNTEAFF.

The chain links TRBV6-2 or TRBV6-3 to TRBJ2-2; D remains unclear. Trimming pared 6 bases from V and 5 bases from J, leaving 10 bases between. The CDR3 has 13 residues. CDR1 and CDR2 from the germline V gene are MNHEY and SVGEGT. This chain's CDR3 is CASRPPLTGELFF. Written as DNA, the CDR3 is TGTGCCAGCAGACCCCCCTTGACCGGGGAGCTGTTTTTT.